Here is one T cell receptor (beta chain) with its context. Which antigen it targets is not known. Base-call qualities are not available, and no considerably larger clone is one nucleotide away. These data come from a study of cytomegalovirus exposure and HLA in healthy donors (dated by TCRdb to between 2016 and 2019). For context, the study as a whole: An earlier analysis of some 620 of the donors reported over 250 Gb of sequence data and around 100 million unique TCR beta sequences obtained from around 190 million T cells. Around 320 gigabases of sequencing data and 80 million or so unique TCR sequences were included in an early release covering about 700 HLA-typed donors. Among the roughly 390 genotyped donors, around 81% belonged to the genetic ancestry cluster associated with self-reported Caucasian donors. The study aimed to test whether cataloging public T cell receptors could reveal signatures of past pathogen exposure. The study used immunosequencing to profile the T cell repertoires of several hundred subjects and linked those repertoires to cytomegalovirus serostatus. In addition to the first cohort of around 670 subjects, a separate validation cohort of approximately 130 different subjects was used. High-throughput TCR immunosequencing, statistical association of individual TCRs with disease status, and machine learning were combined to predict cytomegalovirus infection status. A later analysis re-analyzed previously published TCR beta repertoires from roughly 690 donors and added high-resolution HLA genotyping to study TCR occurrence patterns. Rather than drawing on any new phenotypic data, the later analysis identified candidate immune exposures from TCR beta sequences and the way those sequences occurred across donors. An earlier analysis of more than 450 of the donors used high-throughput TCR beta sequencing to judge whether each TCR beta V gene segment behaved as functional or pseudogenic. Donor age, sex, ethnicity and CMV serostatus were collected together with the repertoire data. Genome-wide SNP genotypes for about 60% of the 666 donors were used in a later genetic analysis, which treated that subset as a discovery cohort. All discovery cohort repertoires had been generated using a single sequencing platform. HLA typing covered class I and class II loci at four-digit resolution. The number of typed donors differed by locus: about 629-630 for A, B, C, DRB1 and DQB1; some 540 for DQA1; approximately 600 for DPA1; and about 470 for DPB1. Five DR-DQ haplotypes were handled as single units for association and clustering, since linkage in the cohort was strong. Among 300 to 500 genotyped donors of the cohort, an average of around 240,000 unique TCR beta nucleotide sequences was sequenced per donor, of which about 19% were non-productive.

Sequences MNHNS (CDR1) and SASEGT (CDR2) are obtained from the germline V gene. The CDR3 runs 18 residues from the cysteine to the phenylalanine. The entry retains the CDR3 DNA only, 54 bases that are in frame from base 1. Trimming accounts for 4 bases at V and 7 bases at J, while the number of junction bases matched to no gene is 19. Receptor libraries were prepared by the immunoSEQ multiplex PCR assay. The multiplex PCR relied on a mix of 60 forward primers for TCR Vbeta segments and 13 reverse primers for TCR Jbeta segments. The CDR3 region of rearranged TCR beta genes was amplified from genomic DNA by a multiplex PCR assay. Amplified TCR beta libraries were sequenced as 87-base-pair reads on the Illumina HiSeq System. The original pipeline was this. In a later analysis, some 80 million unique TCR beta chains were counted across the roughly 610 repertoires, and roughly 11 million of these chains were shared by at least two donors. A nearest-neighbor algorithm error-corrected the raw reads and collapsed the reads into unique sequences, merging closely related sequences to remove PCR and sequencing errors. To assign V, D and J gene segments, CDR3 sequences were aligned to IMGT reference sequences. For a sequence to be retained, at least a six-nucleotide match to both a V gene segment and a J gene segment was required. Rearrangements were classified as productive when the CDR3 lacked stop codons and remained in frame with V and J, and all other rearrangements were classified as non-productive. Following IMGT convention, CDR3 was defined as the stretch from the second conserved V-encoded cysteine to the conserved J-encoded phenylalanine. The earlier analysis of approximately 590 of the donors excluded any sequence lacking an unambiguous match to a single V gene segment. An earlier analysis of almost 600 of the donors classified V segments as functional when productive rearrangements were above 56.7% and as segregating when the standard deviation between donors was above 5%. To diagnose cytomegalovirus status from the catalog of TCR beta chain sequences, a statistical classification framework was built. In a later analysis, V and J genes were assigned by comparing TCR nucleotide sequences against IMGT/GENE-DB human TR gene sequences. A later analysis assigned CDR3 sequences and most-parsimonious VDJ recombination scenarios with the TCRdist pipeline. In a later analysis, each TCR beta chain was defined by its CDR3 amino acid sequence together with its V-gene family, and reads without a unique V-gene family were excluded. A later analysis removed roughly 590 highly shared, low-generation-probability nucleotide sequences to deal with suspected cross-contamination and a sequencing artifact. In a later analysis, a clonal expansion index for each public chain was calculated from normalized within-repertoire ranks of inferred template counts. In a later analysis, generation probabilities were computed with a VDJ recombination model fitted to out-of-frame rearrangements, and the resulting probabilities were checked against IGoR. In a later analysis, hypergeometric tests were used to score TCR-TCR, TCR-HLA and TCR-CMV co-occurrence, with a repertoire-size bias correction applied to TCR pairs. To estimate false discovery rates, a later analysis permuted the HLA or CMV assignments 20 times. In a later analysis, co-occurring TCRs were grouped using DBSCAN, with TCRdist sequence similarity added in when clustering inside HLA-allele-positive subsets. For co-occurrence clustering, repertoires with fewer than 30,000 or more than 120,000 public chains were excluded, along with roughly 5 repertoires with anomalous nucleotide sharing. In TCRdb, the immuneACCESS table is reduced to in-frame sequences with V and J assigned. These tables do not hold every clone; where another copy was compared, an unresolved V gene accounts for under half, and the others remain unexplained. V, J and clone size reflect that table, while D and trimming were determined from the DNA. The sample table records about 120,000 clones; 50% to 65% of these occur just once. Approximately 11% of the sample is in the top ten clones.

The cohort was made up of 500 to 850 healthy bone marrow donors. Cohort members were all nominally healthy when sampled, although unrecorded immune exposures were likely present. The donor was CMV seropositive and was included in the group of 289 seropositive cohort members. Each donor provided a peripheral blood sample, and peripheral blood mononuclear cells were used for TCR beta sequencing. Genomic DNA was extracted from the blood cell samples with the Qiagen DNeasy Blood Extraction Kit. General study outcomes and caveats: In the study, some 160 TCR beta chains were listed as associated with cytomegalovirus. HLA typing was unavailable for some donors at each locus, so association tests used only the typed subset. According to a later genetic analysis, donors in an Asian-associated ancestry cluster had fewer N-insertions in productive TCRs than the approximately 630-donor mean. Linkage disequilibrium might explain the correlated functional status among segregating V segments, but an unknown experimental factor could not be ruled out. The only immune exposure information available for the cohort was CMV serostatus. In a later analysis, several top co-occurrence clusters were reported to appear linked to parvovirus B19, influenza, CMV and Epstein-Barr virus. According to the authors, the approach could potentially be generalized to other disease states and immunological phenotypes. Some IMGT-functional V segments, including TRBV6-2 and TRBV6-3, could not be told apart with the 87-base-pair reads, so those segments were excluded. V-gene and J-gene trimming of TCR beta chains was associated with a missense DCLRE1C variant in a later genetic analysis, and the association was replicated in an independent cohort. This cohort had only TCR beta chains sequenced, and the lack of alpha or paired-chain data limited which features could be detected. A later analysis found that most CMV-associated TCR beta chains appeared HLA-restricted, with HLA associations seemingly driven largely by CMV exposure. Assigning TCR associations to individual alleles was difficult when HLA alleles, especially DR and DQ, strongly co-occurred. A cluster of highly shared sequence variants was judged likely to be a technical artifact of the sequencing pipeline. Across donors, most TCR sequences were observed very rarely, whereas some public TCRs were present in many individuals. A further reported finding was that TCR beta sequences accurately predicted the HLA-A and HLA-B alleles for most subjects in the first cohort. A later analysis associated around 16,000 TCR beta sequences with specific HLA alleles at a false discovery rate of 0.05. Sequencing depth was assumed to be roughly uniform across donors in the presence/absence analyses, though that assumption may not hold. A few of the identified cytomegalovirus-associated TCR beta chains were confirmed in vitro to be specific for cytomegalovirus antigens. In a later analysis, the rate of TCR association differed among HLA loci, with DRB1 alleles having the most associated TCRs and HLA-C alleles having the fewest. An earlier analysis of approximately 540 of the donors showed that most TCR beta V segments appeared in productive rearrangements either about 87% or about 30% of the time, which broadly matched IMGT annotations. Compared with equally common non-associated chains, HLA-associated TCR beta chains in a later analysis were more clonally expanded and had lower generation probabilities. In both the original and validation cohorts, the classifier was reported to diagnose cytomegalovirus status with high specificity and sensitivity. Because counts were too low, fewer than 20 rarely observed V segments, including chromosome 9 orphons, were excluded from the earlier analysis of a few hundred of the donors.

The sample was PBMCs. The clonotype originates from a man aged 35 to 55 in good health and CMV-seropositive. The rearranged chain carries TRBV6-1 and TRBJ1-2, with 9 bases in between that match TRBD1. The DNA sequence is TGTGCCAGCAGTGCCCAGCCCGGGACAGGGTACGTAGGGAGTGGCTACACCTTC. This yields the protein CASSAQPGTGYVGSGYTF.